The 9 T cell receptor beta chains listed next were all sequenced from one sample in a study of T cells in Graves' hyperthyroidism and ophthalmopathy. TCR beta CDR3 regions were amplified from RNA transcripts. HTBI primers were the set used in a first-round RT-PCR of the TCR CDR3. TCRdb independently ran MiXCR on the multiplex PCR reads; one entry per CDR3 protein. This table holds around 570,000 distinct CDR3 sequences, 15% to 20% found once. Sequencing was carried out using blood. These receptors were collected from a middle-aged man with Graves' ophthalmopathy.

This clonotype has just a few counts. The CDR3 is CASSLGHRANVLTF. In DNA form, the CDR3 reads TGTGCCAGCAGCTTAGGGCATAGGGCCAACGTCCTGACTTTC. The V call is TRBV11-2, the J call TRBJ2-6; D gene unclear. Trimming stripped 1 base from V and 5 bases from J, with 6 bases between. This CDR3 comprises 14 residues. Per the germline V gene, CDR1 is SGHAT and CDR2 is FQNNGV.

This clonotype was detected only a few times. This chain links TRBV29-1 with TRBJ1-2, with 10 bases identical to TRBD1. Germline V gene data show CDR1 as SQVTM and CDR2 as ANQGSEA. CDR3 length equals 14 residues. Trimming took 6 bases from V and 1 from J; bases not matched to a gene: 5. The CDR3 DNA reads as TGCAGCGTGCTGACAGGGGGCTATAACTATGGCTACACCTTC. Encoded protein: CSVLTGGYNYGYTF.

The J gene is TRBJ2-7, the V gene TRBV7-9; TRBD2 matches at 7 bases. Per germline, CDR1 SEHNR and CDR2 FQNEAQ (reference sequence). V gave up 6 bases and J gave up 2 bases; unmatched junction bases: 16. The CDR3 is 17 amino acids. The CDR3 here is CASRRGAGVTHPYEQYF. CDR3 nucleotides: TGTGCCAGCAGGAGGGGCGCGGGGGTAACCCACCCCTACGAGCAGTACTTC.

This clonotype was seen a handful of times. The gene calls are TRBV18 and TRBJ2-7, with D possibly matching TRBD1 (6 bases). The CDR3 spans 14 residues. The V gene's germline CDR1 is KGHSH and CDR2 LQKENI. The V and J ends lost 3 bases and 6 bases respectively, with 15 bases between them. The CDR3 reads CASSPDTGLAEQYF. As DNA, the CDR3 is TGTGCCAGCTCACCGGACACAGGGCTTGCCGAGCAGTACTTC.

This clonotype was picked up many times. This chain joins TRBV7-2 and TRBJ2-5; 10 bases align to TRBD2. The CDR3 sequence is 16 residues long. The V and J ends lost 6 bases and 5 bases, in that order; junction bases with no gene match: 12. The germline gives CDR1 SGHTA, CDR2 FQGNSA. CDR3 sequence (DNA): TGTGCCAGCAGACGAGGAGGACTAGCGGAGTCGGAGACCCAGTACTTC. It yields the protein CASRRGGLAESETQYF.

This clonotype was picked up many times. The CDR3 region is CASRGLSTDTQYF. The DNA for the CDR3 is TGTGCCAGCAGAGGGCTTTCCACAGATACGCAGTATTTT. The gene calls are TRBV12-3 or TRBV12-4 and TRBJ2-3; D gene ambiguous. This CDR3 is 13 amino acids long. V was cut by 6 bases and J by 2 bases, with 9 bases left in between.

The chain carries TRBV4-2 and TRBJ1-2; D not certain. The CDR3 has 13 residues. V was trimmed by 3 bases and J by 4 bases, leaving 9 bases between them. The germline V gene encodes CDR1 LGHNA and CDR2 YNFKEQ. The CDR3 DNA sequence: TGTGCCAGCAGCCATGGGGATACCTATGGCTACACCTTC. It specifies CASSHGDTYGYTF.

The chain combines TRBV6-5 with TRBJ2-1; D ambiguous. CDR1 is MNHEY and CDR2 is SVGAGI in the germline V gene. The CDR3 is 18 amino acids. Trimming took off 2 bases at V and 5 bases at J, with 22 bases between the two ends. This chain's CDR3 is CASSYRTPKWGHDNEQFF. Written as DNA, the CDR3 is TGTGCCAGCAGTTACCGAACCCCGAAGTGGGGTCATGACAATGAGCAGTTCTTC.

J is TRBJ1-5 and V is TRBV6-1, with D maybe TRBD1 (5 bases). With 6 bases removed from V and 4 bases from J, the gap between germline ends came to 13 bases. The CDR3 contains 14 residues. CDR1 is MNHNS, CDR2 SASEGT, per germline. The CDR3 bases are TGTGCCAGCAGACCCGGGACCGCGAATCAGCCCCAGCATTTT. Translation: CASRPGTANQPQHF.